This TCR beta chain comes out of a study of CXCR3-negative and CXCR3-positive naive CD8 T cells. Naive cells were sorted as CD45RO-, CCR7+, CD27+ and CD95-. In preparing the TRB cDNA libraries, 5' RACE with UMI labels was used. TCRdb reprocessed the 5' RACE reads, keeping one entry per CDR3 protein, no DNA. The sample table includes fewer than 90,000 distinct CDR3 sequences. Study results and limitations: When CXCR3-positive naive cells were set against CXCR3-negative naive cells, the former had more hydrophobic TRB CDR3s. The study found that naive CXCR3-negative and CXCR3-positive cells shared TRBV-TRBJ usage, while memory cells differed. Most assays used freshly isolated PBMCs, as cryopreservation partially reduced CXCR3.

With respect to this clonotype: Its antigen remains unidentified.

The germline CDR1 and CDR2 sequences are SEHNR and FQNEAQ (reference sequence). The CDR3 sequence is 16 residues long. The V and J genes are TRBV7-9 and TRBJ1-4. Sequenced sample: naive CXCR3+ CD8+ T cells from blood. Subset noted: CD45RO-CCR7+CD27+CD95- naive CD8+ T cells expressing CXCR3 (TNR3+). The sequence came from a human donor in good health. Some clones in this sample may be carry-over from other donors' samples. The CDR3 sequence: CASSLTTAEPYEKLFF.